This T cell receptor beta chain came from a study of T-cell memory formation after mild COVID-19. Study information: Across donors, TCR clusters were largely donor specific.

Findings of the study overall: CM and EM subsets held most contracting CD4+ clones; EMRA held CD8+ ones.

Germline V gene lookup returns CDR1 GTSNPN and CDR2 SVGIG (reference sequence). The CDR3 runs 12 residues. The V gene lost 2 bases and the J gene lost 11 bases, with 13 bases spanning the gap. TCRdb redid the calling of the 5' RACE reads with MiXCR, one entry per CDR3 protein. The sample has some 490,000 distinct CDR3 sequences; around a sixth are singletons. A remark on this clonotype: Antigen: not known.

The chain employs TRBV30 and TRBJ1-5; no definite D call. The sample consisted of PBMCs or a T cell subset sorted from them (not recorded which). The source is an adult woman who had mild COVID-19 (a few samples of this study predate the infection). Cell type and time point are not known. CDR3 sequence: CAWSLGSGAQHF. For the CDR3, the DNA is TGTGCCTGGAGTCTTGGGAGCGGTGCCCAGCATTTT.